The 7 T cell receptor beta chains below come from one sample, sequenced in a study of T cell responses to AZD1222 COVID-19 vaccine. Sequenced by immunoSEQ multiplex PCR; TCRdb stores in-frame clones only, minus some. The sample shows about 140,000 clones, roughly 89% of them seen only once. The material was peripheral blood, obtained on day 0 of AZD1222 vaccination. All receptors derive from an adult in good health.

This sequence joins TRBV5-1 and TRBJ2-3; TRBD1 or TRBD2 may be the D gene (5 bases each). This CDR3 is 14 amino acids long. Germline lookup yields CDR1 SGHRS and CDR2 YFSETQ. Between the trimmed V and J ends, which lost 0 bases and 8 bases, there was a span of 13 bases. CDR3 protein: CASSLDGTTSTQYF. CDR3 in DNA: TGCGCCAGCAGCTTGGATGGGACGACGAGTACGCAGTATTTT.

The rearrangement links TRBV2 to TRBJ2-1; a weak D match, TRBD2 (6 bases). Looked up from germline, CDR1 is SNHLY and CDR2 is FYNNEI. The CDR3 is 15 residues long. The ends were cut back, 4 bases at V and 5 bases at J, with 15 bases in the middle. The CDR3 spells CASSGLIGGDNEQFF. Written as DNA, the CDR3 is TGTGCCAGCAGTGGGCTTATCGGGGGAGACAATGAGCAGTTCTTC.

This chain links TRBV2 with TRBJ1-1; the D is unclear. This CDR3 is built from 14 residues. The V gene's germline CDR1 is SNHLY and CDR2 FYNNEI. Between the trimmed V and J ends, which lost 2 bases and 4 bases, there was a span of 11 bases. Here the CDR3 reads CASSELGSRTEAFF. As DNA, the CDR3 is TGTGCCAGCAGTGAATTGGGGTCTCGCACTGAAGCTTTCTTT.

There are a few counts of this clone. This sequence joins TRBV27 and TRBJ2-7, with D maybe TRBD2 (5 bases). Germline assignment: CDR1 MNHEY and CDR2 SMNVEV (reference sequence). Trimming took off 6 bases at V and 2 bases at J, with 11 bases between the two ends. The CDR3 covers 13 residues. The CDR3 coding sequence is TGTGCCAGCAGGAGGGCAGCTACCTACGAGCAGTACTTC. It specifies CASRRAATYEQYF.

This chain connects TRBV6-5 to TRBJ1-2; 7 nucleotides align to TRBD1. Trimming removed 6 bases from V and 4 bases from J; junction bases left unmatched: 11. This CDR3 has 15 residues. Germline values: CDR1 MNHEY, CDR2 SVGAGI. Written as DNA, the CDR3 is TGTGCCAGCAGGGACTTCCACACAGGGGTCTATGGCTACACCTTC. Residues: CASRDFHTGVYGYTF.

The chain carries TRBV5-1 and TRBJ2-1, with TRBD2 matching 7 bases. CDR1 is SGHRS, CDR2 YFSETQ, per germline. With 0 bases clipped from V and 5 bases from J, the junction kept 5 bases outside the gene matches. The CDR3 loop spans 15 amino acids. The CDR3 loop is CASSLASGINNEQFF. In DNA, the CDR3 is TGCGCCAGCAGCTTGGCAAGCGGGATCAACAATGAGCAGTTCTTC.

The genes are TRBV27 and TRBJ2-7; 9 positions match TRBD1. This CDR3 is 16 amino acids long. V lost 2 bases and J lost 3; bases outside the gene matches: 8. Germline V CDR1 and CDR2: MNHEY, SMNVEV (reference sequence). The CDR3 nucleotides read TGTGCCAGCAGTTTACCGTCGGGACAGGGCATCTACGAGCAGTACTTC. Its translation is CASSLPSGQGIYEQYF.